These 23 T cell receptor beta chains share one sample of origin, sequenced in a study of cytomegalovirus exposure and HLA in healthy donors. This PCR relied on a set of 60 Vbeta primers and 13 Jbeta primers. Here immunoSEQ multiplex PCR was the method, and the copy in TCRdb shows in-frame clones only, minus some. The table includes 130,000 or so clones, around 67% detected once. What was sequenced was PBMCs. The receptors were gathered from a man aged 18-30 years in good health and CMV-seropositive.

This rearrangement joins TRBV5-6 to TRBJ2-1; 11 bases are a match to TRBD2. The V gene's germline CDR1 is SGHDT and CDR2 YYEEEE. The CDR3 spans 15 residues. The V gene end was trimmed by 3 bases and the J gene end by 8 bases; junction bases not matched to a gene: 7. In DNA, the CDR3 is TGTGCCAGCAGCTCGACTAGCGGGGTTGTCCATGAGCAGTTCTTC. The encoded protein is CASSSTSGVVHEQFF. Variable domain in full (rest from reference TRBV5-6 and TRBJ2-1): DAGVTQSPTHLIKTRGQQVTLRCSPKSGHDTVSWYQQALGQGPQFIFQYYEEEERQRGNFPDRFSGHQFPNYSSELNVNALLLGDSALYLCASSSTSGVVHEQFFGPGTRLTVL.

The chain combines TRBV25-1 with TRBJ2-1, with D possibly TRBD2 on 7 matching bases. This CDR3 contains 14 residues. Germline assignment: CDR1 MGHDK and CDR2 SYGVNS. The V end lost 5 bases, the J end lost 9 bases, and 17 bases lay between the germline ends. The CDR3 is CASSPGGRLGEQFF. The CDR3 coding sequence is TGTGCCAGCAGTCCGGGGGGCCGGTTGGGTGAGCAGTTCTTC.

The sample holds one count of this clone. The chain recombines TRBV27 with TRBJ2-1; TRBD2 matches at 9 bases. This CDR3 spans 14 amino acids. From germline, CDR1 is MNHEY and CDR2 SMNVEV (reference sequence). After removal of 4 bases from V and 8 bases from J, the junction contained 6 bases not matched to a gene. CDR3 region: CASSSAGGHDEQFF. The CDR3 DNA is TGTGCCAGCAGTTCTGCGGGAGGGCATGATGAGCAGTTCTTC.

In its sample, this clone was seen once. CDR3 loop: CASSLIAGANVLTF. The CDR3 nucleotides read TGTGCCAGCAGCTTAATAGCTGGGGCCAACGTCCTGACTTTC. This chain joins TRBV7-3 and TRBJ2-6; D is undetermined. Per the germline V gene, CDR1 is SGHTA and CDR2 is FQGTGA. The CDR3 extends over 14 amino acids. Trimming took off 1 base at V and 2 bases at J, with 3 bases between the two ends.

In its sample, this clone was seen once. The gene calls are TRBV28 and TRBJ1-5; 7 bases line up with TRBD1. CDR1 and CDR2 from the germline V gene are MDHEN and SYDVKM. The CDR3 has 18 residues. Trimming cost V 5 bases and J 2 bases; bases outside gene matches: 15. The CDR3 sequence: CASSTWTGSRSGNQPQHF. As DNA, the CDR3 is TGTGCCAGCAGTACTTGGACAGGATCAAGATCGGGCAATCAGCCCCAGCATTTT.

This clone was found a few times. V gene TRBV7-8 combines with J gene TRBJ1-5; D is unclear. Trimming removed 5 bases at V and 6 bases at J, with 14 bases between. The CDR3 covers 14 residues. CDR1 is SGHVS, CDR2 FQNEAQ, per germline. The DNA of the CDR3 is TGTGCCAGCAGCCCCCCCGTGCGGGCTCAGCCCCAGCATTTT. This sequence encodes CASSPPVRAQPQHF. Full variable domain (remainder filled in from reference TRBV7-8 and TRBJ1-5): GAGVSQSPRYKVAKRGQDVALRCDPISGHVSLFWYQQALGQGPEFLTYFQNEAQLDKSGLPSDRFFAERPEGSVSTLKIQRTQQEDSAVYLCASSPPVRAQPQHFGDGTRLSIL.

In this sample, this clone turned up once. This chain uses TRBV5-4 with TRBJ2-7, with TRBD2 identical over 10 bases. V lost 4 bases and J lost 6; bases outside the gene matches: 7. Germline lookup yields CDR1 SGHNT and CDR2 YYREEE (reference sequence). The CDR3 runs 14 residues. The CDR3 protein is CASSQAGGMGEQYF. The DNA for the CDR3 is TGTGCCAGCAGCCAAGCGGGAGGGATGGGCGAGCAGTACTTC.

The table lists this clone with a few counts. The V and J genes are TRBV2 and TRBJ2-3, with TRBD2 identical over 13 bases. The V segment lost 7 bases and the J segment 5 bases; nucleotides outside the gene matches: 6. This CDR3 is 15 amino acids long. CDR1 is SNHLY and CDR2 is FYNNEI in the germline V gene. The CDR3 is CASIGLAGELDTQYF. DNA of the CDR3: TGTGCCAGCATTGGACTAGCGGGAGAATTAGATACGCAGTATTTT.

V gene TRBV29-1 combines with J gene TRBJ2-7; either TRBD1 or TRBD2 may supply D (6 bases each). CDR3 length: 13 residues. Trimming removed 4 bases at V and 0 bases at J, with 10 bases between. The germline gives CDR1 SQVTM, CDR2 ANQGSEA. The chain's CDR3 is CSVGEGGSYEQYF. The CDR3 nucleotides are TGCAGCGTTGGAGAGGGGGGCTCCTACGAGCAGTACTTC.

This clone was recorded a few times. This chain links TRBV4-1 with TRBJ2-2; D is possibly TRBD2 (5 bases). V was cut by 0 bases and J by 5 bases, with 19 bases left in between. CDR1 is MGHRA and CDR2 is YSYEKL in the germline V gene. The CDR3 length is 18 residues. This CDR3 reads CASSQDLGSLVRTGELFF. The CDR3 nucleotides are TGCGCCAGCAGCCAAGATCTGGGGAGTCTTGTGAGGACCGGGGAGCTGTTTTTT.

This clone appeared a single time. V gene TRBV5-1 combines with J gene TRBJ1-6; no firm D call. The germline V gene has CDR1 SGHRS and CDR2 YFSETQ. V shed 1 base and J shed 9 bases, with 5 bases lying between them. The CDR3 runs 12 residues. CDR3 sequence reads: CASSLSGSPLHF. The CDR3 DNA reads as TGCGCCAGCAGCTTGTCCGGTTCACCCCTCCACTTT.

This clone has only a few counts. The chain uses TRBV10-3 and TRBJ2-1, with D possibly matching TRBD1 (5 bases). Between the trimmed V and J ends, which lost 6 bases and 0 bases, there was a span of 9 bases. The V gene's germline CDR1 is ENHRY and CDR2 SYGVKD. The CDR3 covers 14 residues. CDR3 amino acids: CAISRQSSYNEQFF. The CDR3 DNA follows: TGTGCCATCAGCCGACAGAGCTCCTACAATGAGCAGTTCTTC.

The chain recombines TRBV28 with TRBJ2-4; 7 nucleotides align to TRBD1. V lost 8 bases to trimming and J lost 6 bases; unmatched junction nucleotides: 10. This CDR3 is built from 14 residues. Germline V gene lookup returns CDR1 MDHEN and CDR2 SYDVKM. The CDR3 sequence is CASVEGGGGNIQYF. The CDR3 DNA sequence: TGTGCCAGCGTTGAAGGGGGCGGAGGAAACATTCAGTACTTC.

The chain employs TRBV7-9 and TRBJ2-2; TRBD2 matches at 8 bases. V lost 3 bases to trimming and J lost 2 bases; unmatched junction nucleotides: 5. Per the germline V gene, CDR1 is SEHNR and CDR2 is FQNEAQ (reference sequence). The CDR3 runs 16 residues. The CDR3 sequence is CASSFRRGDNTGELFF. The CDR3 DNA reads TGTGCCAGCAGCTTCCGGCGGGGGGACAACACCGGGGAGCTGTTTTTT.

The chain uses TRBV6-7 and TRBJ2-4; no clear D. TRBV6-7 is an open reading frame whose function is uncertain. This CDR3 is built from 13 residues. Trimming left V 3 bases short and J 9 bases short, with 12 bases between. In DNA form, the CDR3 reads TGTGCCAGCAGTTATTCTCCCCTGAGCATTCAGTACTTC. It yields the protein CASSYSPLSIQYF.

V and J are TRBV15 and TRBJ2-7; TRBD1 agrees at 7 bases. Trimming cost V 2 bases and J 10 bases; bases outside gene matches: 8. The V gene's germline CDR1 is LNHNV and CDR2 YYDKDF (reference sequence). This CDR3 contains 13 residues. In DNA form, the CDR3 reads TGTGCCACCAGCAGACTGAGACAGGGTCAACAGTACTTC. This codes for CATSRLRQGQQYF.

The chain is built from TRBV15 and TRBJ2-1; 9 bases are a match to TRBD2. The germline V gene encodes CDR1 LNHNV and CDR2 YYDKDF (reference sequence). After removal of 1 base from V and 5 bases from J, the junction contained 15 bases not matched to a gene. The CDR3 runs to 19 residues. Here the CDR3 reads CATSRAGRGGYPENNEQFF. The CDR3 DNA is TGTGCCACCAGCAGAGCTGGGCGGGGGGGCTACCCAGAGAACAATGAGCAGTTCTTC.

The gene calls are TRBV28 and TRBJ2-7; TRBD2 aligns across 9 bases. The CDR3 consists of 13 residues. Unmatched junction bases numbered 2, after V lost 8 bases and J lost 0 bases. The V gene's germline CDR1 is MDHEN and CDR2 SYDVKM. As DNA, the CDR3 is TGTGCCAGCGGCGGGGGGGGCTCCTACGAGCAGTACTTC. Translating gives CASGGGGSYEQYF.

V is TRBV27 and J is TRBJ1-4; TRBD1 agrees at 7 bases. Germline loops: CDR1 MNHEY, CDR2 SMNVEV (reference sequence). The CDR3 runs to 15 residues. V shed 3 bases and J 6 bases; nucleotides not matched to a gene: 7. The CDR3: CASSFNRGLYEKLFF. The DNA of the CDR3 is TGTGCCAGCAGTTTTAATAGGGGGCTCTATGAAAAACTGTTTTTT.

This clone was counted between two and nine times. The chain has TRBV5-6 and TRBJ2-7; 9 nucleotides align to TRBD2. The CDR3 runs to 16 residues. With 1 base clipped from V and 4 bases from J, the junction kept 9 bases outside the gene matches. Per the germline V gene, CDR1 is SGHDT and CDR2 is YYEEEE. CDR3 DNA: TGTGCCAGCAGCTTGATAAAACTAGCGGGTGGATACGAGCAGTACTTC. Amino acids: CASSLIKLAGGYEQYF. Looking up the rest from reference TRBV5-6 and TRBJ2-7 gives the full variable domain: DAGVTQSPTHLIKTRGQQVTLRCSPKSGHDTVSWYQQALGQGPQFIFQYYEEEERQRGNFPDRFSGHQFPNYSSELNVNALLLGDSALYLCASSLIKLAGGYEQYFGPGTRLTVT.

V gene TRBV5-1 combines with J gene TRBJ1-3; D gene ambiguous. Germline loops: CDR1 SGHRS, CDR2 YFSETQ. The CDR3 has 15 amino acids. Trimming took off 1 base at V and 2 bases at J, with 10 bases between the two ends. CDR3 DNA: TGCGCCAGCAGCTTGTTGGCGGGCGCTGGAAACACCATATATTTT. Protein: CASSLLAGAGNTIYF.

This clone was picked up a small number of times. The chain uses TRBV7-9 and TRBJ1-4; no firm D call. There are 15 residues in the CDR3. The V gene's germline CDR1 is SEHNR and CDR2 FQNEAQ (reference sequence). V was shortened by 4 bases and J by 5 bases, with 14 bases between the two germline ends. CDR3 DNA sequence: TGTGCCAGCAGCTCCTTCCCCGGGAGGAATGAAAAACTGTTTTTT. As protein: CASSSFPGRNEKLFF. The full variable domain, in which reference TRBV7-9 and TRBJ1-4 provide the parts outside the CDR3, is DTGVSQNPRHKITKRGQNVTFRCDPISEHNRLYWYRQTLGQGPEFLTYFQNEAQLEKSRLLSDRFSAERPKGSFSTLEIQRTEQGDSAMYLCASSSFPGRNEKLFFGSGTQLSVL.

Notes on this clone: The germline gene is not matched at one end of the junction; a read error may be the cause. The rearrangement links TRBV18 to TRBJ1-1; tentatively, D is TRBD1 (6 bases). The CDR3 length is 15 residues. Germline loops: CDR1 KGHSH, CDR2 LQKENI. CDR3 in DNA: TGTGCCAGTTCACCTCCAGGGGTCTTTTACACTGAAGCTTTCTTT. Translation: CASSPPGVFYTEAFF.